This passage covers 9 T cell receptor beta chains from one sample sequenced in a study of identical twins. Using its own MiXCR run on the 5' RACE reads, TCRdb lists one record per CDR3 protein. The repertoire holds roughly 720,000 distinct CDR3 sequences, about 18% seen once, with about 12% in the top ten. This sample also appeared in a second study, on T cells expressing NK-cell markers.

The sample comprised PBMCs. Receptors originate from a woman younger than 35 in good health.

V is TRBV10-3 and J is TRBJ2-3; TRBD1 is a possible D gene (6 bases). CDR1 and CDR2 (germline): ENHRY, SYGVKD. The CDR3 covers 12 residues. Trimming took 5 bases from V and 11 from J, leaving 14 bases between them. The CDR3 nucleotides read TGTGCCATCAGTACAGTAGGGGGAAAGCAGTATTTT. Protein sequence: CAISTVGGKQYF.

V is TRBV10-3 and J is TRBJ1-6; no firm D call. The CDR3 has 12 residues. V was clipped by 0 bases and J by 10 bases, with 4 bases between them. Germline-derived CDR1 and CDR2 are ENHRY and SYGVKD. CDR3 sequence: CAISESRSPLHF. CDR3 DNA sequence: TGTGCCATCAGTGAGTCGAGATCACCCCTCCACTTT.

The gene calls are TRBV6-5 and TRBJ2-7; 8 bases align to TRBD2. Germline V gene data show CDR1 as MNHEY and CDR2 as SVGAGI. J was trimmed by 3 bases and V by 3 bases; bases with no gene match: 7. There are 15 residues in the CDR3. CDR3 bases: TGTGCCAGCAGTTATGGGGGCGGGAGGTTCTACGAGCAGTACTTC. Translation gives CASSYGGGRFYEQYF.

This clonotype turned up a few times. CDR3: CATSRGVGGGLNTQYF. The CDR3 nucleotides are TGTGCCACCAGCAGAGGAGTAGGCGGGGGGTTGAATACGCAGTATTTT. The V call is TRBV15, the J call TRBJ2-3; 8 nucleotides align to TRBD2. Germline V gene lookup returns CDR1 LNHNV and CDR2 YYDKDF (reference sequence). Losses at the gene ends were 1 base for V and 7 bases for J; bases not matched to a gene: 10. The CDR3 spans 16 residues.

The table lists this clonotype with a few counts. The rearrangement uses TRBV29-1 and TRBJ2-1, with 8 bases identical to TRBD2. The germline gives CDR1 SQVTM, CDR2 ANQGSEA. This CDR3 spans 14 amino acids. V was pared by 4 bases and J by 6 bases, with 8 bases of the junction left unmatched. CDR3 coding DNA: TGCAGCGTTGGACGAGCGGGAGCTGGCAATGAGCAGTTCTTC. The encoded protein is CSVGRAGAGNEQFF.

The chain is built from TRBV4-3 and TRBJ2-3, with a weak D call TRBD2 (5 bases). The CDR3 is 14 residues long. The ends were cut back, 4 bases at V and 7 bases at J, with 15 bases in the middle. Germline V gene data show CDR1 as LGHNA and CDR2 as YSLEER. CDR3 sequence (DNA): TGCGCCAGCAGCCCGCGGGCCGGTGGAAATACGCAGTATTTT. Translated: CASSPRAGGNTQYF.

The V and J genes are TRBV18 and TRBJ2-7, with D uncertain. Germline V gene sequence: CDR1 KGHSH, CDR2 LQKENI. The CDR3 length is 13 residues. The germline V and J ends were trimmed by 0 bases and 6 bases, with 9 bases remaining between them. The CDR3 DNA is TGTGCCAGCTCACCACCCCACAGCAGCGAGCAGTACTTC. Amino acids: CASSPPHSSEQYF.

This clonotype showed up just a few times. A junction boundary mismatches the germline segment, possibly from a read error. The chain employs TRBV6-6 and TRBJ2-7, with D perhaps given as TRBD1 or TRBD2 (5 bases each). The CDR3 length is 11 residues. CDR1 and CDR2 (germline): MNHNY, SVGAGI (reference sequence). The CDR3 protein is CASLRPGTLFF. In DNA form, the CDR3 reads TGTGCCAGCCTAAGGCCCGGGACCCTCTTCTTC.

As DNA, the CDR3 is TGCGCCAGCAGCCAGCGGGGGGGCAACGACGAGCAGTACTTC. Its translation is CASSQRGGNDEQYF. The V call is TRBV5-1, the J call TRBJ2-7; 10 nucleotides align to TRBD2. The CDR3 is made up of 14 amino acids. V lost 4 bases, J lost 5 bases, and 6 bases stayed unmatched. Germline V CDR1 and CDR2: SGHRS, YFSETQ.